This is a list of T cell receptor beta chains from one sample in a study of T cell repertoires in cytomegalovirus infection. TCRdb re-derived calls from the reads in MiXCR, one entry per CDR3 protein. Of around 300,000 distinct CDR3 sequences listed, about 25% are singletons. These receptors' antigens are unknown. The material was cultured PBMCs, obtained from culture after CMV antigen stimulation. These receptor sequences come from a human donor in good health (CMV status not recorded). Some clones in this sample may be carry-over from other donors' samples. Both conserved end residues are part of each CDR3. D genes are given only for firm matches. The size entry is marked missing in some rows and otherwise reads once, few, many or a size class.

TGTGCCTGGCACACTAGTGGCACCGGGGAGCTGTTTTTT	CAWHTSGTGELFF	.	TRBJ2-2	.	TRBV30
TGTGCCAGCAACCCCGGGATCCTCACCGGGGAGCTGTTTTTT	CASNPGILTGELFF	few	TRBJ2-2	.	TRBV12-3/TRBV12-4
TGTGCCAGTAGTGTAGGACTGGGCTATGAGCAGTTCTTC	CASSVGLGYEQFF	few	TRBJ2-1	.	TRBV19
TGTGCCAGCTCGGGGTTGGGTTCAACCTCCTACGAGCAGTACTTC	CASSGLGSTSYEQYF	.	TRBJ2-7	.	TRBV28
TGTGCCAGCACCCTGGGGCAGGGAGACACTGAAGCTTTCTTT	CASTLGQGDTEAFF	few	TRBJ1-1	.	TRBV2
TGTGCCAGCAGCGGGGGGGGGGGCTCGGCCGAGGGCTACACCTTC	CASSGGGGSAEGYTF	.	TRBJ1-2	.	TRBV7-8
TGTGCCAGCAGCCCAAACGGACCCCTTGAGCAGTTCTTC	CASSPNGPLEQFF	.	TRBJ2-1	.	TRBV7-2
TGTGCCAGCAGTTTTCTGGAATACAATGAGCAGTTCTTC	CASSFLEYNEQFF	.	TRBJ2-1	.	TRBV12-3/TRBV12-4
TGTGCCAGTAGTGGGACTTCGGGGGAAGGGGATACGCAGTATTTT	CASSGTSGEGDTQYF	few	TRBJ2-3	.	TRBV19
TGTGCCAGCAGCTTCCAGACTAGCGGGAGAAATGAGCAGTTCTTC	CASSFQTSGRNEQFF	.	TRBJ2-1	TRBD2	TRBV9
TGTGCCAGCAGCCTTCTGGCTAGCGGGGGTAGCTCCTACGAGCAGTACTTC	CASSLLASGGSSYEQYF	few	TRBJ2-7	TRBD2	TRBV7-8
TGTGCCAGCAGCTGGGGGCCTCAAGAGACCCAGTACTTC	CASSWGPQETQYF	.	TRBJ2-5	.	TRBV11-2
TGTGCCAGCAGCTTAGGGGGCCCTTTTAGGGCTGAAGCTTTCTTT	CASSLGGPFRAEAFF	many	TRBJ1-1	.	TRBV13
TGTGCCAGCAGTTCGACAGGGGGAGCAAAGACCCAGTACTTC	CASSSTGGAKTQYF	few	TRBJ2-5	TRBD1	TRBV6-2/TRBV6-3
TGTGCCAGCAGTTTTTCTTGGGGTCCTAACTATGGCTACACCTTC	CASSFSWGPNYGYTF	few	TRBJ1-2	.	TRBV28
TGTGCCAGCAGTGATGGAAGAGGGAACAATGAGCAGTTCTTC	CASSDGRGNNEQFF	.	TRBJ2-1	.	TRBV25-1
TGTGCCAGCAGTTATAATCTAGCGGGACACGGGGAGCTGTTTTTT	CASSYNLAGHGELFF	.	TRBJ2-2	TRBD2	TRBV6-1
TGTGCCACCAGCAGAGATAGGACGGCCCGCTCTGGAAACACCATATATTTT	CATSRDRTARSGNTIYF	.	TRBJ1-3	.	TRBV15
TGTGCCAGCAGTTCACAGGGGCACCAAGAGACCCAGTACTTC	CASSSQGHQETQYF	.	TRBJ2-5	TRBD1	TRBV7-2
TGCGCCAGCAGCCGACTAGCGCAAGGAGCAGGGCAAGAGACCCAGTACTTC	CASSRLAQGAGQETQYF	.	TRBJ2-5	TRBD2	TRBV5-1
TGTGCCAGCAGTGCTTGGACAGGGGTGGACGAGCAGTACTTC	CASSAWTGVDEQYF	.	TRBJ2-7	TRBD1	TRBV12-3/TRBV12-4
TGTGCCAGCAGCTCCGGGACAGGGAATCCCTACGAGCAGTACTTC	CASSSGTGNPYEQYF	few	TRBJ2-7	TRBD1	TRBV7-8
TGTGCCAGCAGCTTAGTGGGACAGGCCCTAACGGCCGGCTACACCTTC	CASSLVGQALTAGYTF	many	TRBJ1-2	TRBD1	TRBV7-2
TGTGCCAGCAGACAACCGGGACAGGGGGCGAGGGCTGAAGCTTTCTTT	CASRQPGQGARAEAFF	few	TRBJ1-1	TRBD1	TRBV6-1
TGTGCCAGCAGCCTAACGGTGGTGTACGGGGAGCTGTTTTTT	CASSLTVVYGELFF	.	TRBJ2-2	.	TRBV14
TGTGCCAGCAGCTCGAGCGCTAGCGGGAGCCTTGAGCAGTTCTTC	CASSSSASGSLEQFF	many	TRBJ2-1	TRBD2	TRBV7-2
TGTGCCAGCAGCTTTCGACTAGCTGACAATGAGCAGTTCTTC	CASSFRLADNEQFF	many	TRBJ2-1	TRBD2	TRBV7-8
TGTGCCAGCAGTTTGGGGGTACGAGGGCAAGAGACCCAGTACTTC	CASSLGVRGQETQYF	few	TRBJ2-5	.	TRBV28
TGTGCCAGCAGCTCCGGTGGGGTTGGATACACTGAAGCTTTCTTT	CASSSGGVGYTEAFF	many	TRBJ1-1	.	TRBV7-2
TGTGCCACCAGCAGAGAATACCCGAGTGCTGGTATAGTGGAGCAGTACTTC	CATSREYPSAGIVEQYF	few	TRBJ2-7	.	TRBV15
TGTGCCAGCAGCTCCAATAGGGGAGAGCAGTACTTC	CASSSNRGEQYF	many	TRBJ2-7	.	TRBV7-2
TGTGCCAGCAGCGGAATGAGGGGAGATACGCAGTATTTT	CASSGMRGDTQYF	many	TRBJ2-3	.	TRBV7-2
TGTGCCAGCAGCCCCGGAGGGGTAGGGGTATCCTCTTCCTACAATGAGCAGTTCTTC	CASSPGGVGVSSSYNEQFF	.	TRBJ2-1	.	TRBV7-2
TGTGCCAGCAGCCAGAGGACTAGCGGGTGGAGCTCCTACGAGCAGTACTTC	CASSQRTSGWSSYEQYF	many	TRBJ2-7	TRBD2	TRBV7-2
TGTGCCAGCAGCTACCGACAGGGAGCCACTGAGCAGTTCTTC	CASSYRQGATEQFF	many	TRBJ2-1	TRBD1	TRBV7-6
TGTGCCAGCAGTTCCCGAAGACTAGCGGTCAACACCGGGGAGCTGTTTTTT	CASSSRRLAVNTGELFF	few	TRBJ2-2	TRBD2	TRBV28
TGCGCCAGCAGCTTGGTGGCTAGCGGGAGCTACGAGCAGTACTTC	CASSLVASGSYEQYF	.	TRBJ2-7	TRBD2	TRBV5-1
TGTGCCAGCAGTGAAGCGCCCGGGGCCCTCTACGAGCAGTACTTC	CASSEAPGALYEQYF	.	TRBJ2-7	.	TRBV2
TGTGCCAGCAGCTTGCTGCCGGGGGCGAGGACTGAAGCTTTCTTT	CASSLLPGARTEAFF	once	TRBJ1-1	.	TRBV5-5
TGTGCCAGCGGGGAGATAAGCTCCTACAATGAGCAGTTCTTC	CASGEISSYNEQFF	many	TRBJ2-1	.	TRBV12-3/TRBV12-4
TGTGCCAGCAGCTTAGATTACAGGGGAACTAACTATGGCTACACCTTC	CASSLDYRGTNYGYTF	.	TRBJ1-2	TRBD1	TRBV7-2
TGCAGTGCTAGTAGACTGACGGGAAACGCCGGGGAGCTGTTTTTT	CSASRLTGNAGELFF	.	TRBJ2-2	.	TRBV20-1
TGCGCCAGCACCCTTTTAGCGGGATCAAGCACAGATACGCAGTATTTT	CASTLLAGSSTDTQYF	.	TRBJ2-3	TRBD2	TRBV5-1
TGTGCCCGCAGTAAGGTCCGGAATGAGCAGTTCTTC	CARSKVRNEQFF	.	TRBJ2-1	.	TRBV6-1
TGTGCCAGTAGTATGCGACTAGCGGCCTACGAGCAGTACTTC	CASSMRLAAYEQYF	.	TRBJ2-7	TRBD2	TRBV19